This T cell receptor beta chain emerged from a study of cytomegalovirus exposure and HLA in healthy donors listed by TCRdb under 2017. As for the study more broadly: An earlier analysis of roughly 570 of the donors reported 276 Gb of sequence data and 95 million to 130 million unique TCR beta sequences obtained from about 200 million T cells. To predict cytomegalovirus infection status, the study brought together high-throughput TCR immunosequencing, statistical association of individual TCRs with disease status, and machine learning. Roughly 300 gigabases of sequencing data and approximately 85 million unique TCR sequences were included in an early release covering around 600 HLA-typed donors. A later analysis re-analyzed previously published TCR beta repertoires from about 600 donors and added high-resolution HLA genotyping to study TCR occurrence patterns. HLA typing included class I and class II loci at four-digit resolution. Rather than using new phenotypic data, the later analysis identified candidate immune exposures from TCR beta sequences and from how often those sequences occurred across donors. About five DR-DQ haplotypes were treated as single units for association and clustering because of strong linkage in the cohort. The study aimed to test whether cataloging public T cell receptors could reveal signatures of past pathogen exposure. Every repertoire in the discovery cohort had been generated on one and the same sequencing platform. A separate validation cohort of roughly 130 different subjects was used in addition to the roughly 620-subject first cohort. Of the approximately 400 genotyped donors, about 80% fell in the genetic ancestry cluster associated with self-reported Caucasian donors. Across about 380 genotyped donors of the cohort, an average of about 200,000 unique TCR beta nucleotide sequences per donor were sequenced, and around 19% of those sequences were non-productive. Donor age, sex, ethnicity and CMV serostatus were compiled alongside the repertoire data. An earlier analysis of roughly 580 of the donors used high-throughput TCR beta sequencing to judge whether each TCR beta V gene segment behaved as functional or pseudogenic. Typing coverage varied by locus: roughly 629-630 donors for A, B, C, DRB1 and DQB1; 500 to 550 for DQA1; 606 for DPA1; roughly 470 for DPB1. A later genetic analysis used genome-wide SNP genotypes for about three fifths of the 666 donors, treating that subset as a discovery cohort. Using immunosequencing, the study profiled T cell repertoires from about 650 subjects and related those repertoires to cytomegalovirus serostatus.

The CDR3 measures 14 amino acids from cysteine to phenylalanine. The CDR3 DNA has 42 bases and is translated from base 1. From V the trimming removes 4 bases and from J it removes 1 base, while the gene matches leave 1 base of the junction unaccounted for. From a lookup of the germline V gene, CDR1 and CDR2 are MRHNA and SNTAGT. Library preparation was by the immunoSEQ multiplex PCR assay. For the multiplex PCR, a mixture combining 60 forward primers for TCR Vbeta segments and 13 reverse primers for TCR Jbeta segments was used. The CDR3 region of rearranged TCR beta genes was amplified from genomic DNA by a multiplex PCR assay. Amplified TCR beta libraries were sequenced as 87-base-pair reads on the Illumina HiSeq System. Processing in the source paper ran as follows. In a later analysis, roughly 80 million unique TCR beta chains were counted across the 666 repertoires, and around 10 million of these chains were shared by at least two donors. Raw reads were error-corrected and collapsed into unique sequences by a nearest-neighbor algorithm in which closely related sequences were merged to remove PCR and sequencing errors. CDR3 sequences were aligned to IMGT reference sequences to assign V, D and J gene segments. For a sequence to be retained, at least a six-nucleotide match to both a V gene segment and a J gene segment was required. Rearrangements were classified as productive when the CDR3 lacked stop codons and remained in frame with V and J, and all other rearrangements were classified as non-productive. Following IMGT convention, CDR3 was defined as the stretch from the second conserved V-encoded cysteine up to the conserved J-encoded phenylalanine. Sequences without an unambiguous match to a single V gene segment were excluded from the earlier analysis of about 600 of the donors. An earlier analysis of some 610 of the donors called V segments functional above 56.7% productive rearrangements and segregating when the between-donor standard deviation exceeded 5%. A statistical classification framework was built for diagnosing cytomegalovirus status from the catalog of TCR beta chain sequences. In a later analysis, V and J genes were assigned by comparing TCR nucleotide sequences against IMGT/GENE-DB human TR gene sequences. The TCRdist pipeline was used in a later analysis to assign CDR3 sequences and most-parsimonious VDJ recombination scenarios. In a later analysis, every TCR beta chain was defined by the combination of its CDR3 amino acid sequence and its V-gene family, and reads without a unique V-gene family were dropped. As a way to deal with suspected cross-contamination and a sequencing artifact, a later analysis dropped under 600 nucleotide sequences that were highly shared and had low generation probability. A later analysis calculated a clonal expansion index for each public chain from normalized within-repertoire ranks of inferred template counts. A later analysis computed generation probabilities with a VDJ recombination model fitted to out-of-frame rearrangements, and checked the results against IGoR. In a later analysis, hypergeometric tests were used to score TCR-TCR, TCR-HLA and TCR-CMV co-occurrence, with a repertoire-size bias correction applied to TCR pairs. False discovery rates were estimated in a later analysis by permuting HLA or CMV assignments 20 times. In a later analysis, co-occurring TCRs were grouped using DBSCAN, with TCRdist sequence similarity added in when clustering inside HLA-allele-positive subsets. For co-occurrence clustering, repertoires with fewer than 30,000 or more than 120,000 public chains were excluded, along with five repertoires with anomalous nucleotide sharing. TCRdb retrieved this table from immuneACCESS and kept in-frame rearrangements only. Not all clones are present; in checked studies, unresolved V genes account for under half, and no reason is known for the remainder. D and trimming were read from the DNA, whereas the V and J calls and clone size are those reported in that table. Present in this sample are around 180,000 clones, roughly 77% of which were seen just once. Roughly 1.5% of the sample rests with the top ten.

With regard to this clone: Its antigen is not yet known. No quality values exist for individual bases; no much larger clone is one base distant.

The paper as a whole reports these results and caveats: HLA typing was unavailable for some donors at each locus, so association tests used only the typed subset. The sequencing pipeline was judged likely to have produced a cluster of highly shared sequence variants as a technical artifact. A further reported finding was that TCR beta sequences accurately predicted the HLA-A and HLA-B alleles for most subjects in the first cohort. The classifier was reported to diagnose cytomegalovirus status with high specificity and sensitivity in both the original cohort and the validation cohort. Assigning TCR associations to individual alleles was difficult when HLA alleles, especially DR and DQ, strongly co-occurred. Because counts were too low, seventeen rarely observed V segments, including chromosome 9 orphons, were left out of the earlier analysis of 587 of the donors. The study listed 164 TCR beta chains as associated with cytomegalovirus. Across donors, most TCR sequences were observed very rarely, whereas some public TCRs were present in many individuals. This cohort had only TCR beta chains sequenced, and the lack of alpha or paired-chain data limited which features could be detected. According to a later analysis, parvovirus B19, influenza, CMV and Epstein-Barr virus appeared linked to several top co-occurrence clusters. According to the authors, the approach could potentially be generalized to other disease states and immunological phenotypes. In a later analysis, some 17,000 TCR beta sequences were associated with specific HLA alleles at a false discovery rate of 0.05. A later analysis found that most CMV-associated TCR beta chains appeared HLA-restricted, with HLA associations seemingly driven largely by CMV exposure. An earlier analysis of some 590 of the donors showed that most TCR beta V segments appeared in productive rearrangements either about 87% or about 30% of the time, which broadly matched IMGT annotations. The only immune exposure information available for the cohort was CMV serostatus. Some IMGT-functional V segments, including TRBV6-2 and TRBV6-3, could not be told apart with the 87-base-pair reads, so those segments were excluded. Correlated functional status among segregating V segments might be attributable to linkage disequilibrium, but an unknown experimental factor could not be ruled out. In a later analysis, HLA-associated TCR beta chains were found to be more clonally expanded and to have lower generation probabilities than equally common non-associated chains. Compared with the roughly 600-donor mean, donors in an Asian-associated ancestry cluster had fewer N-insertions in productive TCRs, according to a later genetic analysis. V-gene and J-gene trimming of TCR beta chains was associated with a missense DCLRE1C variant in a later genetic analysis, and the association was replicated in an independent cohort. Sequencing depth was assumed to be roughly uniform across donors in the presence/absence analyses, though that assumption may not hold. In vitro tests confirmed that a few of the cytomegalovirus-associated TCR beta chains recognize cytomegalovirus antigens. According to a later analysis, TCR association rates differed among HLA loci, with DRB1 alleles showing the most associated TCRs and HLA-C alleles showing the fewest.

The cohort was made up of 650 to 700 healthy bone marrow donors. Cohort members were all nominally healthy when sampled, although unrecorded immune exposures were likely present. The donor tested CMV seronegative, placing the donor among the approximately 400 seronegative members of the cohort. A peripheral blood sample was provided by each donor, and peripheral blood mononuclear cells were used for TCR beta sequencing. The Qiagen DNeasy Blood Extraction Kit was used to extract genomic DNA from the blood cell samples. The chain is made from TRBV6-4 and TRBJ2-3; 8 bases in between match TRBD1. The sequenced sample was PBMCs. The source of this sequence is a woman between 50 and 59 years old in good health and CMV-seronegative. The CDR3 protein: CASSVGQGTDTQYF. In nucleotides, the sequence is TGTGCCAGCAGTGTGGGACAGGGCACAGATACGCAGTATTTT.